The 15 T cell receptor beta chains below all came from one sample that was sequenced in a study of cytomegalovirus exposure and HLA in healthy donors. PCR involved 60 Vbeta and 13 Jbeta primers. Only in-frame clones appear in the TCRdb table, and some are missing; sequencing was by immunoSEQ multiplex PCR. Counted here are some 97,000 clones, around 72% occurring once; the ten biggest clones make up around an eighth. The specimen sequenced was PBMCs. Receptors originate from a male donor in good health and CMV-seropositive.

J is TRBJ2-7 and V is TRBV7-9; 11 bases are shared with TRBD1. There are 12 residues in the CDR3. The germline V gene has CDR1 SEHNR and CDR2 FQNEAQ (reference sequence). V lost 8 bases and J lost 3; bases outside the gene matches: 0. CDR3 loop: CASGTGGYEQYF. The CDR3 coding sequence is TGTGCCAGCGGGACAGGGGGCTACGAGCAGTACTTC.

The rearrangement links TRBV9 to TRBJ2-5; a possible D gene is TRBD2 (6 bases). The germline V and J ends were trimmed by 2 bases and 0 bases, with 8 bases remaining between them. CDR3 length equals 14 residues. Germline CDR1 is SGDLS and CDR2 is YYNGEE. DNA for the CDR3: TGTGCCAGCAGCGTTGGGGGGAACCAAGAGACCCAGTACTTC. Encoded protein: CASSVGGNQETQYF.

This clone occurred a few times. This chain links TRBV10-1 with TRBJ2-3; possibly TRBD1 for D (5 bases). V lost 2 bases, J lost 2 bases, and 8 bases lay in between. The CDR3 has 14 amino acids. Germline CDR1 and CDR2: WNHNN and SYGVQD (reference sequence). The CDR3 nucleotides read TGCGCCAGCAGTGAGACAGGAGCCACAGATACGCAGTATTTT. As protein: CASSETGATDTQYF.

This chain links TRBV6-5 with TRBJ1-2, with D maybe TRBD1 (6 bases). Germline V CDR1 and CDR2: MNHEY, SVGAGI. This CDR3 is 14 amino acids long. Trimming removed 4 bases at V and 2 bases at J, with 11 bases between. CDR3 in amino acids: CASSFSDSNYGYTF. In DNA, the CDR3 is TGTGCCAGCAGTTTTTCGGACAGCAACTATGGCTACACCTTC.

In this sample, this clone turned up a few times. V gene TRBV4-2 combines with J gene TRBJ2-1, with 7 bases fitting TRBD2. V lost 0 bases, J lost 10 bases, and 12 bases stayed unmatched. Germline V lookup: CDR1 LGHNA, CDR2 YNFKEQ. The CDR3 runs to 16 residues. The CDR3 DNA reads TGTGCCAGCAGCCAAGATCACCAGCGGGGCGTAAGGGAGCAGTTCTTC. It codes for CASSQDHQRGVREQFF.

The CDR3 region has the DNA TGTGCCATCAGCTCGATAGCGGGGGTGGGTGAGCAGTTCTTC. Residues: CAISSIAGVGEQFF. This rearrangement joins TRBV10-3 to TRBJ2-1; TRBD2 agrees at 9 bases. Germline V gene lookup returns CDR1 ENHRY and CDR2 SYGVKD. The CDR3 has 14 amino acids. With 6 bases clipped from V and 9 bases from J, the junction kept 9 bases outside the gene matches.

The chain has TRBV7-6 and TRBJ1-5; 8 nucleotides align to TRBD1. Germline values: CDR1 SGHVS, CDR2 FNYEAQ. CDR3 length: 15 residues. J lost 5 bases, V lost 5 bases, and 8 bases had no gene match. The CDR3 here is CASSIGQGVYQPQHF. CDR3 DNA sequence: TGTGCCAGCAGCATAGGACAGGGTGTGTATCAGCCCCAGCATTTT.

The rearrangement uses TRBV30 and TRBJ2-5; the D gene is possibly TRBD2 (6 bases). The ends were cut back, 5 bases at V and 5 bases at J, with 12 bases in the middle. The CDR3 extends over 12 amino acids. Germline loops: CDR1 GTSNPN, CDR2 SVGIG (reference sequence). The CDR3 loop reads CAWGRGGETQYF. DNA of the CDR3: TGTGCCTGGGGGCGGGGAGGCGAGACCCAGTACTTC. The variable domain in full, completed from reference TRBV30 and TRBJ2-5, reads SQTIHQWPATLVQPVGSPLSLECTVEGTSNPNLYWYRQAAGRGLQLLFYSVGIGQISSEVPQNLSASRPQDRQFILSSKKLLLSDSGFYLCAWGRGGETQYFGPGTRLLVL.

DNA of the CDR3: TGTGCCAGCAGCGAGGGACTAGCGGGGGGACCGGGTCAAGAGACCCAGTACTTC. It translates to CASSEGLAGGPGQETQYF. This chain connects TRBV9 to TRBJ2-5, with 15 bases fitting TRBD2. J was trimmed by 2 bases and V by 3 bases; bases with no gene match: 8. The length of the CDR3 is 18 residues. Germline V CDR1 and CDR2: SGDLS, YYNGEE. Full variable domain (rest looked up from reference TRBV9 and TRBJ2-5): DSGVTQTPKHLITATGQRVTLRCSPRSGDLSVYWYQQSLDQGLQFLIQYYNGEERAKGNILERFSAQQFPDLHSELNLSSLELGDSALYFCASSEGLAGGPGQETQYFGPGTRLLVL.

The chain has TRBV5-1 and TRBJ2-1; D might be TRBD1 (6 bases). The ends were cut back, 2 bases at V and 5 bases at J, with 14 bases in the middle. This CDR3 has 15 residues. The germline gives CDR1 SGHRS, CDR2 YFSETQ. CDR3 region: CASSFPRGSNNEQFF. The CDR3 nucleotides are TGCGCCAGCAGCTTTCCGAGGGGGTCGAACAATGAGCAGTTCTTC.

The chain has TRBV7-2 and TRBJ2-2; D ambiguous. The length of the CDR3 is 13 residues. From germline, CDR1 is SGHTA and CDR2 FQGNSA. Trimming cost V 5 bases and J 8 bases, with 12 bases left between them. Here the CDR3 reads CASSLHSRGELFF. The DNA of the CDR3 is TGTGCCAGCAGCCTCCACTCCCGAGGGGAGCTGTTTTTT.

The chain has TRBV4-1 and TRBJ1-1; 8 bases match TRBD1. Per the germline V gene, CDR1 is MGHRA and CDR2 is YSYEKL. The CDR3 runs 16 residues. V was pared by 4 bases and J by 2 bases, with 9 bases of the junction left unmatched. The CDR3, as DNA: TGCGCCAGCAGCCGATTTGGACAGGGACTAAACACTGAAGCTTTCTTT. It codes for CASSRFGQGLNTEAFF.

This clone has a handful of counts. The gene calls are TRBV5-5 and TRBJ2-5, with TRBD1 as a possible D gene (5 bases). CDR1 is SGHKS, CDR2 YYEKEE, per germline (reference sequence). Trimming removed 4 bases from V and 1 base from J, with 14 bases in between. This CDR3 region has 15 residues. CDR3 DNA: TGTGCCAGCAGCCCCAACCCGACAGTCCAAGAGACCCAGTACTTC. Translation: CASSPNPTVQETQYF.

There are a few counts of this clone. The J gene is TRBJ2-7, the V gene TRBV28, with TRBD1 identical over 10 bases. V dropped 6 bases and J dropped 2; count of bases not matched to a gene: 4. Germline lookup yields CDR1 MDHEN and CDR2 SYDVKM. The CDR3 covers 14 residues. The DNA for the CDR3 is TGTGCCAGCAGCCGGACAGGGGGGGCCTACGAGCAGTACTTC. Translated, it gives CASSRTGGAYEQYF. The entire variable domain, with the rest obtained from reference TRBV28 and TRBJ2-7, is as follows: DVKVTQSSRYLVKRTGEKVFLECVQDMDHENMFWYRQDPGLGLRLIYFSYDVKMKEKGDIPEGYSVSREKKERFSLILESASTNQTSMYLCASSRTGGAYEQYFGPGTRLTVT.

This clone was seen a handful of times. The genes are TRBV6-1 and TRBJ1-6; the match to TRBD1 covers 8 bases. Losses at the gene ends were 6 bases for V and 8 bases for J; bases not matched to a gene: 3. The CDR3 covers 13 residues. Looked up from germline, CDR1 is MNHNS and CDR2 is SASEGT. CDR3 region: CASRLDRDSPLHF. CDR3 coding DNA: TGTGCCAGCAGGCTGGACAGGGATTCACCCCTCCACTTT.